The rows below give T cell receptor beta chains drawn from one sample of a study of technical replicates of blood from a handful of donors. This table comes from immunoSEQ multiplex PCR, and its TCRdb copy is limited to in-frame clones, with some not included. The sample gives 80,000 to 100,000 clones, 95% of which show up once; roughly 0.19% is in the top ten. The sequencing input was T cells isolated from PBMCs. The source is a human donor in good health. The CDR3 runs from the conserved cysteine through the conserved F or W. D genes are given only for firm matches. Only part of the rows carry a size: once, few, many, or a class if the clone is expanded.

v_call: TRBV28; clone_size: NA; j_call: TRBJ2-7; d_call: NA; cdr3_aa: CASTFHGGANEQYF; cdr3_nt: TGTGCCAGCACCTTCCATGGGGGGGCCAACGAGCAGTACTTC
v_call: TRBV28; clone_size: NA; j_call: TRBJ2-5; d_call: TRBD2; cdr3_aa: CASRASGQRAQYF; cdr3_nt: TGTGCCAGTAGGGCTAGCGGGCAGCGGGCCCAGTACTTC
v_call: TRBV28; clone_size: NA; j_call: TRBJ1-1; d_call: NA; cdr3_aa: CASSFPGRNTEAFF; cdr3_nt: TGTGCCAGCAGTTTTCCCGGGAGGAACACTGAAGCTTTCTTT
v_call: TRBV6-5; clone_size: NA; j_call: TRBJ2-3; d_call: TRBD2; cdr3_aa: CASSYLAGQTDTQYF; cdr3_nt: TGTGCCAGCAGTTACCTAGCGGGTCAGACAGATACGCAGTATTTT
v_call: TRBV9; clone_size: few; j_call: TRBJ1-1; d_call: NA; cdr3_aa: CASNLGTSNTEAFF; cdr3_nt: TGTGCCAGCAACCTAGGGACATCGAACACTGAAGCTTTCTTT
v_call: TRBV19; clone_size: NA; j_call: TRBJ2-2; d_call: TRBD2; cdr3_aa: CASTFIAGVGPGELFF; cdr3_nt: TGTGCCAGTACCTTTATAGCGGGAGTCGGGCCCGGGGAGCTGTTTTTT
v_call: TRBV7-9; clone_size: NA; j_call: TRBJ2-2; d_call: TRBD1; cdr3_aa: CASSSTRQGAGELFF; cdr3_nt: TGTGCCAGCAGCTCAACCAGACAGGGCGCCGGGGAGCTGTTTTTT
v_call: TRBV4-2; clone_size: NA; j_call: TRBJ2-6; d_call: TRBD2; cdr3_aa: CASSKWLAVSGANVLTF; cdr3_nt: TGTGCCAGCAGCAAATGGCTAGCGGTATCTGGGGCCAACGTCCTGACTTTC
v_call: TRBV29-1; clone_size: NA; j_call: TRBJ2-4; d_call: TRBD1; cdr3_aa: CSVDRTGSNIQYF; cdr3_nt: TGCAGCGTCGACCGGACAGGGTCGAACATTCAGTACTTC
v_call: TRBV6-5; clone_size: NA; j_call: TRBJ2-2; d_call: NA; cdr3_aa: CASSYSIGGITGELFF; cdr3_nt: TGTGCCAGCAGTTACTCGATTGGGGGCATCACCGGGGAGCTGTTTTTT
v_call: TRBV29-1; clone_size: NA; j_call: TRBJ1-2; d_call: TRBD1; cdr3_aa: CSVVGDIGQGVTSNYGYTF; cdr3_nt: TGCAGCGTTGTGGGGGATATAGGACAGGGGGTAACTAGTAACTATGGCTACACCTTC
v_call: TRBV6-1; clone_size: NA; j_call: TRBJ2-1; d_call: NA; cdr3_aa: CASSEGSASYNEQFF; cdr3_nt: TGTGCCAGCAGTGAGGGTTCAGCGTCCTACAATGAGCAGTTCTTC
v_call: TRBV28; clone_size: NA; j_call: TRBJ2-3; d_call: TRBD1; cdr3_aa: CASRDRGPNLPDTQYF; cdr3_nt: TGTGCCAGCAGGGACAGGGGGCCGAATTTACCAGATACGCAGTATTTT
v_call: TRBV27; clone_size: NA; j_call: TRBJ2-5; d_call: NA; cdr3_aa: CASSLSATQETQYF; cdr3_nt: TGTGCCAGCAGTTTATCAGCCACCCAAGAGACCCAGTACTTC
v_call: TRBV4-1; clone_size: NA; j_call: TRBJ2-1; d_call: TRBD1; cdr3_aa: CASSQYETGIINEQFF; cdr3_nt: TGCGCCAGCAGCCAATATGAGACAGGGATAATCAATGAGCAGTTCTTC
v_call: TRBV28; clone_size: NA; j_call: TRBJ2-1; d_call: TRBD2; cdr3_aa: CASSEQATLAIEQFF; cdr3_nt: TGTGCCAGCAGCGAACAGGCGACACTAGCGATTGAGCAGTTCTTC
v_call: TRBV11-2; clone_size: NA; j_call: TRBJ2-5; d_call: TRBD1; cdr3_aa: CASSLDLGTGFLETQYF; cdr3_nt: TGTGCCAGCAGCTTAGATCTTGGGACAGGGTTTTTAGAGACCCAGTACTTC
v_call: TRBV25-1; clone_size: NA; j_call: TRBJ2-3; d_call: TRBD2; cdr3_aa: CASSPAGGPHTQYF; cdr3_nt: TGTGCCAGCAGTCCAGCGGGGGGGCCCCATACGCAGTATTTT
v_call: TRBV12-5; clone_size: few; j_call: TRBJ1-1; d_call: NA; cdr3_aa: CASGLKGDTEAFF; cdr3_nt: TGTGCTAGTGGTTTGAAGGGAGACACTGAAGCTTTCTTT
v_call: TRBV11-2; clone_size: NA; j_call: TRBJ1-1; d_call: TRBD1; cdr3_aa: CASSLVGGRNEAFF; cdr3_nt: TGTGCCAGCAGCTTAGTAGGGGGCAGGAATGAAGCTTTCTTT
v_call: TRBV28; clone_size: NA; j_call: TRBJ2-1; d_call: TRBD1; cdr3_aa: CASNQWTGGNNEQFF; cdr3_nt: TGTGCCAGCAACCAATGGACAGGGGGGAACAATGAGCAGTTCTTC
v_call: TRBV28; clone_size: NA; j_call: TRBJ2-2; d_call: NA; cdr3_aa: CASSQGSPGELFF; cdr3_nt: TGTGCCAGCTCCCAGGGGTCCCCCGGGGAGCTGTTTTTT
v_call: TRBV2; clone_size: NA; j_call: TRBJ2-2; d_call: TRBD2; cdr3_aa: CASSVLAGLAGELFF; cdr3_nt: TGTGCCAGCAGTGTCCTAGCGGGATTGGCCGGGGAGCTGTTTTTT
v_call: TRBV9; clone_size: NA; j_call: TRBJ2-7; d_call: NA; cdr3_aa: CASSVEIAARPYEQYF; cdr3_nt: TGTGCCAGCAGCGTAGAAATAGCGGCTAGACCCTACGAGCAGTACTTC
v_call: TRBV5-1; clone_size: NA; j_call: TRBJ1-1; d_call: NA; cdr3_aa: CASSPIEVSTEAFF; cdr3_nt: TGCGCCAGCAGCCCGATAGAGGTTAGCACTGAAGCTTTCTTT
v_call: TRBV27; clone_size: NA; j_call: TRBJ2-1; d_call: NA; cdr3_aa: CASSFASGSPGEFF; cdr3_nt: NA
v_call: TRBV11-3; clone_size: NA; j_call: TRBJ1-1; d_call: TRBD1; cdr3_aa: CASSPGTAGGTTNTEAFF; cdr3_nt: TGTGCCAGCAGCCCCGGGACAGCGGGGGGGACGACGAACACTGAAGCTTTCTTT
v_call: TRBV28; clone_size: NA; j_call: TRBJ2-7; d_call: NA; cdr3_aa: CASSLWRENEQYF; cdr3_nt: TGTGCCAGCAGTTTATGGAGGGAGAACGAGCAGTACTTC
v_call: TRBV5-1; clone_size: NA; j_call: TRBJ1-2; d_call: NA; cdr3_aa: CASSLVGEGRNGYTF; cdr3_nt: TGCGCCAGCAGCTTGGTCGGGGAAGGTAGAAATGGCTACACCTTC
v_call: TRBV7-7; clone_size: NA; j_call: TRBJ2-7; d_call: NA; cdr3_aa: CASSFGSNYEQYF; cdr3_nt: TGTGCCAGCAGCTTCGGGTCGAACTACGAGCAGTACTTC
v_call: TRBV5-1; clone_size: once; j_call: TRBJ2-3; d_call: TRBD1; cdr3_aa: CASHQGAGTDTQYF; cdr3_nt: TGCGCCAGCCACCAGGGGGCCGGCACAGATACGCAGTATTTT
v_call: TRBV12-5; clone_size: NA; j_call: TRBJ2-1; d_call: NA; cdr3_aa: CASGLVPTGAVYNEQFF; cdr3_nt: TGTGCTAGTGGTTTGGTACCAACGGGAGCGGTCTACAATGAGCAGTTCTTC
v_call: TRBV18; clone_size: NA; j_call: TRBJ2-1; d_call: TRBD1; cdr3_aa: CASSFRQGEDEQFF; cdr3_nt: TGTGCCAGCTCTTTTCGACAGGGGGAGGATGAGCAGTTCTTC
v_call: TRBV7-9; clone_size: NA; j_call: TRBJ1-1; d_call: NA; cdr3_aa: CAYEGVTEAFF; cdr3_nt: TGTGCCTACGAGGGTGTCACTGAAGCTTTCTTT
v_call: TRBV30; clone_size: NA; j_call: TRBJ2-1; d_call: TRBD1; cdr3_aa: CAWDPPGGEQFF; cdr3_nt: TGTGCCTGGGACCCTCCAGGGGGTGAGCAGTTCTTC
v_call: TRBV29-1; clone_size: NA; j_call: TRBJ2-3; d_call: TRBD2; cdr3_aa: CSVVRLAGGTDTQYF; cdr3_nt: TGCAGCGTTGTACGTCTAGCGGGAGGGACAGATACGCAGTATTTT
v_call: TRBV27; clone_size: NA; j_call: TRBJ1-5; d_call: NA; cdr3_aa: CASRPSHRGRQPQHF; cdr3_nt: TGTGCCAGCAGACCATCACATAGAGGGAGACAGCCCCAGCATTTT
v_call: TRBV27; clone_size: once; j_call: TRBJ1-5; d_call: NA; cdr3_aa: CASSLFEDQPQHF; cdr3_nt: TGTGCCAGCAGTTTATTCGAGGATCAGCCCCAGCATTTT
v_call: TRBV11-2; clone_size: NA; j_call: TRBJ2-5; d_call: TRBD1; cdr3_aa: CASSGTGETQYF; cdr3_nt: TGTGCCAGCAGCGGGACAGGGGAGACCCAGTACTTC
v_call: TRBV6-1; clone_size: NA; j_call: TRBJ2-2; d_call: NA; cdr3_aa: CAGEQALPGELFF; cdr3_nt: TGTGCCGGCGAACAGGCCCTCCCCGGGGAGCTGTTTTTT
v_call: TRBV12-5; clone_size: few; j_call: TRBJ1-5; d_call: NA; cdr3_aa: CATGEVPQPQHF; cdr3_nt: TGTGCTACCGGGGAGGTGCCGCAGCCCCAGCATTTT
v_call: TRBV10-3; clone_size: NA; j_call: TRBJ2-1; d_call: TRBD2; cdr3_aa: CAISPRRELGDEQFF; cdr3_nt: TGTGCCATCAGTCCGCGGCGGGAGCTAGGGGATGAGCAGTTCTTC
v_call: TRBV27; clone_size: NA; j_call: TRBJ2-3; d_call: NA; cdr3_aa: CASSGAGNPPVIEYF; cdr3_nt: TGTGCCAGCAGTGGGGCAGGGAACCCCCCGGTTATCGAGTATTTT
v_call: TRBV5-1; clone_size: NA; j_call: TRBJ1-2; d_call: NA; cdr3_aa: CASSLQGNGYTF; cdr3_nt: TGCGCCAGCAGCTTACAGGGCAATGGCTACACCTTC
v_call: TRBV20-1; clone_size: NA; j_call: TRBJ1-2; d_call: NA; cdr3_aa: CSAIYVYGYTF; cdr3_nt: TGCAGTGCTATCTACGTCTATGGCTACACCTTC
v_call: TRBV6-1; clone_size: NA; j_call: TRBJ1-5; d_call: TRBD1; cdr3_aa: CASREQRGNRGNQPQHF; cdr3_nt: TGTGCCAGCAGAGAACAAAGAGGGAACAGGGGAAATCAGCCCCAGCATTTT
v_call: TRBV5-1; clone_size: NA; j_call: TRBJ1-5; d_call: NA; cdr3_aa: CASSPSEGQPQHF; cdr3_nt: TGCGCCAGCAGCCCAAGCGAGGGTCAGCCCCAGCATTTT
v_call: TRBV4-1; clone_size: NA; j_call: TRBJ2-4; d_call: TRBD1; cdr3_aa: CASSHRTGLAKNIQYF; cdr3_nt: TGCGCCAGCAGCCATAGGACAGGCCTAGCCAAAAACATTCAGTACTTC
v_call: TRBV2; clone_size: NA; j_call: TRBJ1-2; d_call: NA; cdr3_aa: CASHQPNQGYYGYTF; cdr3_nt: TGTGCCAGCCACCAACCGAACCAGGGATACTATGGCTACACCTTC
v_call: TRBV13; clone_size: NA; j_call: TRBJ2-6; d_call: NA; cdr3_aa: CASTGHSSGANVLTF; cdr3_nt: TGTGCCAGCACGGGACACTCCTCTGGGGCCAACGTCCTGACTTTC
v_call: TRBV6-5; clone_size: NA; j_call: TRBJ2-3; d_call: NA; cdr3_aa: CASSPQGPGTDTQYF; cdr3_nt: TGTGCCAGCAGTCCTCAGGGTCCCGGCACAGATACGCAGTATTTT
v_call: TRBV10-3; clone_size: NA; j_call: TRBJ2-7; d_call: TRBD2; cdr3_aa: CAISAGRGLSPDEQYF; cdr3_nt: TGTGCCATCAGTGCTGGGAGGGGCCTTTCCCCGGACGAGCAGTACTTC
v_call: TRBV4-1; clone_size: many; j_call: TRBJ2-2; d_call: NA; cdr3_aa: CASSLAPGVGTGELFF; cdr3_nt: TGCGCCAGCAGCCTCGCACCCGGGGTCGGCACCGGGGAGCTGTTTTTT
v_call: TRBV4-1; clone_size: NA; j_call: TRBJ1-2; d_call: NA; cdr3_aa: CASSQDPDTFYGYTF; cdr3_nt: TGCGCCAGCAGCCAAGACCCGGACACCTTCTATGGCTACACCTTC
v_call: TRBV7-8; clone_size: NA; j_call: TRBJ2-5; d_call: NA; cdr3_aa: CASSFREKETQYF; cdr3_nt: TGTGCCAGCAGCTTCCGAGAGAAAGAGACCCAGTACTTC